This entry lists 16 T cell receptor beta chains sequenced from one sample in a study of cytomegalovirus exposure and HLA in healthy donors. The PCR had 60 Vbeta and 13 Jbeta primers. Sequencing was performed with immunoSEQ multiplex PCR; in TCRdb, only in-frame clones are kept and a portion is missing. The sample shows fewer than 200,000 clones, under 70% of them seen only once. Specimen: PBMCs. Receptors were obtained from a woman aged 40 to 55 in good health and CMV-seropositive.

The chain carries TRBV5-4 and TRBJ2-5, with D possibly being TRBD2 (6 bases). This CDR3 spans 13 amino acids. V shed 2 bases and J shed 5 bases, with 10 bases lying between them. Germline V lookup: CDR1 SGHNT, CDR2 YYREEE (reference sequence). This CDR3 is CASSFYGGETQYF. The CDR3 nucleotides are TGTGCCAGCAGCTTCTATGGGGGGGAGACCCAGTACTTC.

V is TRBV11-2 and J is TRBJ1-2; D is unclear. Germline lookup yields CDR1 SGHAT and CDR2 FQNNGV. The CDR3 spans 12 residues. Between the trimmed V and J ends, which lost 5 bases and 7 bases, there was a span of 11 bases. CDR3 amino acids: CASSHERVGYTF. CDR3 in DNA: TGTGCCAGCAGCCATGAGAGAGTTGGCTACACCTTC.

This clone occurred a few times. One end of the junction is discordant with germline, which a read error may explain. This chain links TRBV7-9 with TRBJ1-1, with TRBD1 as a possible D gene (5 bases). From germline, CDR1 is SEHNR and CDR2 FQNEAQ (reference sequence). The CDR3 has 14 residues. The chain's CDR3 is CASSRGAVNPEAFF. In DNA form, the CDR3 reads TGTGCCAGCAGCCGCGGGGCGGTGAACCCTGAAGCTTTCTTT. Together with reference TRBV7-9 and TRBJ1-1, the CDR3 gives the full variable domain: DTGVSQNPRHKITKRGQNVTFRCDPISEHNRLYWYRQTLGQGPEFLTYFQNEAQLEKSRLLSDRFSAERPKGSFSTLEIQRTEQGDSAMYLCASSRGAVNPEAFFGQGTRLTVV.

This clone has only one observation. The chain links TRBV18 to TRBJ2-3; 8 nucleotides agree with TRBD2. Germline lookup yields CDR1 KGHSH and CDR2 LQKENI. The CDR3 spans 16 residues. V lost 6 bases, J lost 2 bases, and 10 bases stayed unmatched. CDR3 in DNA: TGTGCCAGCTCCACCCTTAGCGGGGCCTCCACAGATACGCAGTATTTT. Protein: CASSTLSGASTDTQYF. Full variable domain (outside the CDR3, taken from reference TRBV18 and TRBJ2-3): NAGVMQNPRHLVRRRGQEARLRCSPMKGHSHVYWYRQLPEEGLKFMVYLQKENIIDESGMPKERFSAEFPKEGPSILRIQQVVRGDSAAYFCASSTLSGASTDTQYFGPGTRLTVL.

The V gene is TRBV4-3, the J gene TRBJ2-3, with 11 bases matching TRBD2. Trimming took 3 bases from V and 0 from J; bases not matched to a gene: 2. The germline gives CDR1 LGHNA, CDR2 YSLEER. The CDR3 extends over 16 amino acids. CDR3 region: CASSQGLAASTDTQYF. The CDR3 DNA is TGCGCCAGCAGCCAGGGACTAGCGGCTAGCACAGATACGCAGTATTTT.

The chain combines TRBV4-2 with TRBJ2-7; 8 nucleotides align to TRBD2. Trimming at V came to 4 bases and at J to 7 bases, leaving 12 bases not matched to a gene. The CDR3 extends over 15 amino acids. CDR1 and CDR2 from the germline V gene are LGHNA and YNFKEQ. CDR3 bases: TGTGCCAGCAGCCCCTTGAGTAGCGGGGAGTGTGAGCAGTACTTC. Translating gives CASSPLSSGECEQYF.

This clone was seen a handful of times. The CDR3, as DNA: TGCGCCAGCAGCCTTGGTCTAGGCGGGGGGTCACAAGAGACCCAGTACTTC. It is translated as CASSLGLGGGSQETQYF. The chain links TRBV4-1 to TRBJ2-5; 8 bases line up with TRBD2. The junction had 12 bases not matched to a gene; V was cut back by 4 bases and J by 2 bases. CDR3 size: 17 residues. Germline V gene lookup returns CDR1 MGHRA and CDR2 YSYEKL.

This chain links TRBV11-2 with TRBJ2-7, with unresolved D. V was cut by 3 bases and J by 6 bases, with 15 bases left in between. CDR1 and CDR2 (germline): SGHAT, FQNNGV. CDR3 length equals 14 residues. CDR3 DNA sequence: TGTGCCAGCAGCTTCCGAGTTTTAATCTCCGAGCAGTACTTC. Translation: CASSFRVLISEQYF.

The chain joins TRBV7-2 to TRBJ2-5; 11 bases fit TRBD2. The CDR3 extends over 15 amino acids. Per the germline V gene, CDR1 is SGHTA and CDR2 is FQGNSA. The J segment lost 4 bases and the V segment lost 4 bases, leaving 5 bases of the junction unmatched. This CDR3 reads CASSSSGRTGETQYF. As DNA, the CDR3 is TGTGCCAGCAGCTCTAGCGGGAGGACGGGAGAGACCCAGTACTTC.

This sequence joins TRBV9 and TRBJ2-5; 12 bases fit TRBD2. CDR1 and CDR2 from the germline V gene are SGDLS and YYNGEE. This CDR3 spans 16 amino acids. V lost 4 bases and J lost 5; bases outside the gene matches: 9. DNA of the CDR3: TGTGCCAGCAGCCGGAATCTAGCGGGGGGGCTGGAGACCCAGTACTTC. It codes for CASSRNLAGGLETQYF.

The chain is built from TRBV6-1 and TRBJ2-5, with D tentatively TRBD2 (5 bases). Germline CDR1 is MNHNS and CDR2 is SASEGT. The germline V and J ends were trimmed by 6 bases and 1 base, with 9 bases remaining between them. The CDR3 loop spans 13 amino acids. The CDR3 is CASRVRGQETQYF. CDR3 nucleotide sequence: TGTGCCAGCAGAGTACGGGGCCAAGAGACCCAGTACTTC.

The chain has TRBV27 and TRBJ1-4; 7 nucleotides line up with TRBD1. Unmatched junction bases numbered 5, after V lost 4 bases and J lost 0 bases. The CDR3 covers 16 residues. Germline V gives CDR1 MNHEY, CDR2 SMNVEV (reference sequence). The CDR3 DNA follows: TGTGCCAGCAGTTCGGGACAGCTTGCAACTAATGAAAAACTGTTTTTT. Protein: CASSSGQLATNEKLFF.

V gene TRBV29-1 combines with J gene TRBJ2-1; weak D call: TRBD2 (5 bases). Trimming removed 4 bases from V and 9 bases from J, with 13 bases in between. The germline gives CDR1 SQVTM, CDR2 ANQGSEA. The CDR3 length is 12 residues. The CDR3 DNA reads TGCAGCGTTGGACTACCTTTACGTGAGCAGTTCTTC. Translated: CSVGLPLREQFF.

This rearrangement joins TRBV25-1 to TRBJ1-2; D is possibly TRBD1 (5 bases). V lost 1 base and J 7 bases, leaving 13 bases between the germline ends. Germline V lookup: CDR1 MGHDK, CDR2 SYGVNS. This CDR3 has 14 amino acids. CDR3 sequence: CASSESVVQGGYTF. CDR3 DNA: TGTGCCAGCAGTGAATCAGTCGTCCAGGGTGGCTACACCTTC.

This rearrangement joins TRBV7-9 to TRBJ1-5, with 7 bases identical to TRBD1. The CDR3 loop spans 14 amino acids. The ends lost 2 bases at V and 6 bases at J; junction bases unmatched: 4. Per germline, CDR1 SEHNR and CDR2 FQNEAQ (reference sequence). This chain's CDR3 is CASSLQGDRQPQHF. The DNA for the CDR3 is TGTGCCAGCAGCTTACAGGGGGATCGTCAGCCCCAGCATTTT. The whole variable domain, filled in from reference TRBV7-9 and TRBJ1-5, reads DTGVSQNPRHKITKRGQNVTFRCDPISEHNRLYWYRQTLGQGPEFLTYFQNEAQLEKSRLLSDRFSAERPKGSFSTLEIQRTEQGDSAMYLCASSLQGDRQPQHFGDGTRLSIL.

J is TRBJ2-3 and V is TRBV7-9; 11 bases are shared with TRBD1. Unmatched junction bases numbered 5, after V lost 4 bases and J lost 5 bases. The CDR3 length is 15 residues. Germline assignment: CDR1 SEHNR and CDR2 FQNEAQ (reference sequence). As DNA, the CDR3 is TGTGCCAGCAGCTCAGGACAGGGGGCTATAGATACGCAGTATTTT. Residues: CASSSGQGAIDTQYF. Together with reference TRBV7-9 and TRBJ2-3, the CDR3 gives the full variable domain: DTGVSQNPRHKITKRGQNVTFRCDPISEHNRLYWYRQTLGQGPEFLTYFQNEAQLEKSRLLSDRFSAERPKGSFSTLEIQRTEQGDSAMYLCASSSGQGAIDTQYFGPGTRLTVL.